These T cell receptor beta chains were read from a single sample in a study of T cells in Graves' hyperthyroidism and ophthalmopathy. TCRdb re-derived calls from the multiplex PCR reads in MiXCR, one entry per CDR3 protein. The sample consists of fewer than 650,000 distinct CDR3 sequences, 11% to 15% of them appearing once. Sequencing was done on a sample of blood. These receptor sequences come from a woman aged 25 to 39 with Graves' hyperthyroidism that later progressed to Graves' ophthalmopathy. CDR3s include the opening cysteine and the closing phenylalanine or tryptophan. The order of the fields is V gene, J gene, D gene, clone size, CDR3 protein, CDR3 DNA. A D gene is named only where the DNA matches it firmly. Clone size, where shown, is once, few, many, or a class for clones that have expanded.

TRBV3-1	TRBJ1-1	NA	many	CASTYSGRSPNTEAFF	TGTGCCAGCACGTATTCGGGAAGAAGCCCGAACACTGAAGCTTTCTTT
TRBV20-1	TRBJ2-3	NA	NA	CSARVKGTDTQYF	TGCAGTGCTAGAGTTAAAGGGACAGATACGCAGTATTTT
TRBV28	TRBJ2-7	NA	many	CASSSPSSNDYEQYF	TGTGCCAGCAGTTCGCCTTCGTCCAACGACTACGAGCAGTACTTC
TRBV7-8	TRBJ1-2	NA	many	CASSLEPVNYGYTF	TGTGCCAGCAGCTTAGAACCAGTTAACTATGGCTACACCTTC
TRBV12-3/TRBV12-4	TRBJ2-3	NA	many	CASGQISGTDTQYF	TGTGCCAGCGGTCAAATTAGCGGCACAGATACGCAGTATTTT
TRBV10-3	TRBJ1-1	NA	many	CAISETTIEAFF	TGTGCCATCAGTGAGACGACAATTGAAGCTTTCTTT
TRBV7-8	TRBJ2-1	TRBD2	few	CANAPGAGVNNGQFF	TGTGCCAACGCACCGGGAGCGGGAGTAAACAATGGGCAGTTCTTC
TRBV12-3/TRBV12-4	TRBJ1-5	NA	many	CASSLRGEGNQPQHF	TGTGCCAGCAGTTTACGGGGGGAGGGCAATCAGCCCCAGCATTTT
TRBV5-8	TRBJ2-7	NA	many	CASSLDRNSYEQYF	TGTGCCAGCAGCTTGGACAGAAATTCCTACGAGCAGTACTTC
TRBV18	TRBJ1-6	TRBD1	many	CASSPTTGQGSHSPLHF	TGTGCCAGCTCACCTACGACGGGACAGGGGTCGCATTCACCCCTCCACTTT
TRBV12-3/TRBV12-4	TRBJ1-2	NA	many	CASSFDSRYGYTF	TGTGCCAGCAGTTTCGACAGCCGCTATGGCTACACCTTC
TRBV19	TRBJ1-1	NA	many	CASSPSTGATEAFF	TGTGCCAGTAGTCCCTCAACGGGAGCAACTGAAGCTTTCTTT
TRBV11-2	TRBJ1-1	NA	many	CASSLVDRTEAFF	TGTGCCAGCAGCTTAGTGGACAGAACTGAAGCTTTCTTT
TRBV28	TRBJ2-2	TRBD2	many	CASRSGSTGELFF	TGTGCCAGCAGGAGCGGGAGCACCGGGGAGCTGTTTTTT
TRBV24-1	TRBJ2-3	NA	NA	CATSQSGEPDTQYF	TGTGCCACCAGTCAGTCAGGAGAGCCAGATACGCAGTATTTT
TRBV19	TRBJ1-1	NA	many	CASSYLNTEAFF	TGCGCCAGCAGCTACTTGAACACTGAAGCTTTCTTT
TRBV6-2/TRBV6-3	TRBJ2-1	NA	many	CASSSNRDFYNEQFF	TGTGCCAGCAGTAGCAACCGGGACTTCTACAATGAGCAGTTCTTC
TRBV7-9	TRBJ2-7	TRBD2	NA	CASSFSGSGGEQYF	TGTGCCAGCAGCTTTAGCGGGAGTGGTGGGGAGCAGTACTTC
TRBV30	TRBJ1-2	NA	few	CAWSVMEGVDGYTF	TGTGCCTGGAGTGTAATGGAGGGGGTGGATGGCTACACCTTC
TRBV12-3/TRBV12-4	TRBJ1-5	NA	many	CASSLQSLTQPQHF	TGTGCCAGCAGTTTACAATCCTTGACTCAGCCCCAGCATTTT
TRBV6-1	TRBJ1-4	NA	NA	CASRRLAVEKLFF	TGTGCCAGCCGTCGGCTGGCCGTTGAAAAACTGTTTTTT
TRBV20-1	TRBJ2-7	NA	many	CSARAGTRGDEQYF	TGCAGTGCTAGAGCCGGGACCAGGGGGGACGAGCAGTACTTC
TRBV29-1	TRBJ2-3	NA	many	CSVEPTADTQYF	TGCAGCGTTGAACCCACTGCAGATACGCAGTATTTT
TRBV6-1	TRBJ1-1	NA	NA	CANIRRVNTEAFF	TGTGCCAACATTAGGAGGGTGAACACTGAAGCTTTCTTT
TRBV12-3/TRBV12-4	TRBJ2-5	TRBD1	few	CASRPTGGRETQYF	TGTGCCAGCAGACCAACAGGGGGCCGAGAGACCCAGTACTTC
TRBV20-1	TRBJ2-7	TRBD2	NA	CSARNSQKLAGPSYEQYF	TGCAGTGCTAGAAATTCCCAAAAACTAGCGGGGCCCTCCTACGAGCAGTACTTC
TRBV7-2	TRBJ2-5	TRBD1	many	CASSTQGQGVGETQYF	TGTGCCAGCAGTACCCAGGGACAGGGGGTCGGAGAGACCCAGTACTTC
TRBV11-2	TRBJ2-5	TRBD1	NA	CASSYSGTGGGIPETQYF	TGTGCCAGCAGCTATTCCGGGACAGGGGGCGGGATACCGGAGACCCAGTACTTC
TRBV30	TRBJ2-1	NA	many	CAWALGGNNEQFF	TGTGCCTGGGCCCTGGGTGGTAACAATGAGCAGTTCTTC
TRBV6-1	TRBJ2-7	NA	few	CASRTGTDYEQYF	TGTGCCAGCAGGACCGGGACCGACTACGAGCAGTACTTC
TRBV14	TRBJ1-5	TRBD1	few	CASSRGQGNPPQHF	TGTGCCAGCAGCCGAGGACAGGGGAATCCGCCCCAGCATTTT
TRBV4-2	TRBJ2-5	NA	few	CASSRRLGGGETQYF	TGTGCCAGCAGCCGAAGACTAGGAGGGGGAGAGACCCAGTACTTC